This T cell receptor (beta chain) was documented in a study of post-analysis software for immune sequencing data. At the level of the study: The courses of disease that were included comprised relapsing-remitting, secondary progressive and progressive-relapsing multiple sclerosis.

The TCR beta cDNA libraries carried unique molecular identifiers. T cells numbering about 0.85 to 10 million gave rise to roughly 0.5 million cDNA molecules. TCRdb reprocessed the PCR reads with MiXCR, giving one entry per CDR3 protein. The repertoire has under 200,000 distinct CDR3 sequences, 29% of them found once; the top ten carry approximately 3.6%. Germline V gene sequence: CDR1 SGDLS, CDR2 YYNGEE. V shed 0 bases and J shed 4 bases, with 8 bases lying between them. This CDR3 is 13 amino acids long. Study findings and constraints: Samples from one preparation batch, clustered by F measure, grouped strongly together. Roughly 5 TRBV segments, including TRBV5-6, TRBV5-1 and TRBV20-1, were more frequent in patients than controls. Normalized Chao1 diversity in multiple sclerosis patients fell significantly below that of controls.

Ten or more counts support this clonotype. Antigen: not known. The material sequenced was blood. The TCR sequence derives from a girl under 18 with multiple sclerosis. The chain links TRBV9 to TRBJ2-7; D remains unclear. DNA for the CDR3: TGTGCCAGCAGCGTAGGGCAGGATTACGAGCAGTACTTC. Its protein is CASSVGQDYEQYF.